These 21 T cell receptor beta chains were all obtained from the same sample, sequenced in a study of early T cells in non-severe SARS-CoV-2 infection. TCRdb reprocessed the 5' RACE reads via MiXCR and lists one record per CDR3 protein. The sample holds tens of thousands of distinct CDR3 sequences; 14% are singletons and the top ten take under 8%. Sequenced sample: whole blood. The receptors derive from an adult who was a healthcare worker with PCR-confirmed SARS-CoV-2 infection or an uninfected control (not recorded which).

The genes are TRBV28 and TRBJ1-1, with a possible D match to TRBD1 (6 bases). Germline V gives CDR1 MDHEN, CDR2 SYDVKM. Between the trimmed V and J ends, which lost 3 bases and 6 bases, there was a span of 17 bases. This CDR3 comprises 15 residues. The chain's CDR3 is CASSLGGAGWAEAFF. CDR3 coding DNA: TGTGCCAGCAGTTTGGGGGGCGCAGGGTGGGCTGAAGCTTTCTTT.

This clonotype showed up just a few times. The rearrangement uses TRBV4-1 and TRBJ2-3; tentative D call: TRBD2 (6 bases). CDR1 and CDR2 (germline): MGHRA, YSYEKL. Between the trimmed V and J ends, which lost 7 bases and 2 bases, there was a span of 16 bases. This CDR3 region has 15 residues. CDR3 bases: TGCGCCAGCAAAGCCCAGCGGGTGATCACAGATACGCAGTATTTT. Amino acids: CASKAQRVITDTQYF.

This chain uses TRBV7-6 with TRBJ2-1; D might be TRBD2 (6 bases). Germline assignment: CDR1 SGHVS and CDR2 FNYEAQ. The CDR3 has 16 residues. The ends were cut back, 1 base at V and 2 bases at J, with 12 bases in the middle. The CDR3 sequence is CASSLDGGGPYNEQFF. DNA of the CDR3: TGTGCCAGCAGCTTAGATGGGGGAGGCCCCTACAATGAGCAGTTCTTC.

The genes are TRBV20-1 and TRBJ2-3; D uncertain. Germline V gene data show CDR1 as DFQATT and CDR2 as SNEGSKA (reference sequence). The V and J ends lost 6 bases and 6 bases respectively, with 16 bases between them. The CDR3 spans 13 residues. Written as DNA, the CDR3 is TGCAGTGCCGGTCGGACCCGGCGCGATACGCAGTATTTT. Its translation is CSAGRTRRDTQYF.

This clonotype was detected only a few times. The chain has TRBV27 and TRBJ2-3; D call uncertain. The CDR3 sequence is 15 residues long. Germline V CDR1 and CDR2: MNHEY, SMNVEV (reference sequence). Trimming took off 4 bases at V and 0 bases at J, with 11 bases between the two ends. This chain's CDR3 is CASSSNAASTDTQYF. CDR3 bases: TGTGCCAGCAGTTCCAACGCAGCTAGCACAGATACGCAGTATTTT.

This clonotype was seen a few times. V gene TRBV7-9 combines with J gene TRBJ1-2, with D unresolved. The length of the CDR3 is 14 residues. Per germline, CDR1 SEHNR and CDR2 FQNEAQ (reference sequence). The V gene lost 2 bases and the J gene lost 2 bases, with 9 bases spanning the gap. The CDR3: CASSLRELNYGYTF. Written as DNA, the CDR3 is TGTGCCAGCAGCTTAAGAGAGTTGAACTATGGCTACACCTTC.

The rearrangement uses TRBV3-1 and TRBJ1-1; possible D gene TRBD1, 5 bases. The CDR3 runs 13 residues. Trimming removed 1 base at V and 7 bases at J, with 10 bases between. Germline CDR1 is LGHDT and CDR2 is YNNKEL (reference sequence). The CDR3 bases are TGTGCCAGCAGCCAAGGACAGTTTGGTGAAGCTTTCTTT. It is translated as CASSQGQFGEAFF.

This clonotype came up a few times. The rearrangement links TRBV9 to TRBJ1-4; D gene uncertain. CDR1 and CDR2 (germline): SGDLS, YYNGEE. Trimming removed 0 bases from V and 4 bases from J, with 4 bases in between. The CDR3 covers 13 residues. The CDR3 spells CASSVEGNEKLFF. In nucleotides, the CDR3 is TGTGCCAGCAGCGTAGAGGGTAATGAAAAACTGTTTTTT.

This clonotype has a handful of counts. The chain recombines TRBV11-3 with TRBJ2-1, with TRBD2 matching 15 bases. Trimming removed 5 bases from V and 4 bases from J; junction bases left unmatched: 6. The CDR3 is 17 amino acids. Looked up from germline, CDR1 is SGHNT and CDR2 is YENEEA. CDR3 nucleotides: TGTGCCAGCAGCCGGACTAGCGGGGGGGCCTATTACAATGAGCAGTTCTTC. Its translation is CASSRTSGGAYYNEQFF.

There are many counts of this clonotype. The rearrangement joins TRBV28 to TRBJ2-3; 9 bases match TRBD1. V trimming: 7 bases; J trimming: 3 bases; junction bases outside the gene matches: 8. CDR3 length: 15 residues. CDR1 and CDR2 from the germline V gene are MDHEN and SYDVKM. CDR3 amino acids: CASTVGQGGTDTQYF. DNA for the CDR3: TGTGCCAGCACCGTGGGACAGGGAGGGACAGATACGCAGTATTTT.

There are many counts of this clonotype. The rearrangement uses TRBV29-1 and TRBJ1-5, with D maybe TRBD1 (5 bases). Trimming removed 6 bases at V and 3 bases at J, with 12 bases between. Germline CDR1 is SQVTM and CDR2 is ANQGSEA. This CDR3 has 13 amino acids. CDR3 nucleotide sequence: TGCAGCGTATCCGACAGCTACAATCAGCCCCAGCATTTT. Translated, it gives CSVSDSYNQPQHF.

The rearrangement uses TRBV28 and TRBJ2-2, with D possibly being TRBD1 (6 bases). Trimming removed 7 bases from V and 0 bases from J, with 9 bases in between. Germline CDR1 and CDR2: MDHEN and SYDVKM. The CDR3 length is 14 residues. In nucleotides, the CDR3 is TGTGCCAGCACCCAGGGGTCGAACACCGGGGAGCTGTTTTTT. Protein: CASTQGSNTGELFF. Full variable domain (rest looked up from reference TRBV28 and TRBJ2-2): DVKVTQSSRYLVKRTGEKVFLECVQDMDHENMFWYRQDPGLGLRLIYFSYDVKMKEKGDIPEGYSVSREKKERFSLILESASTNQTSMYLCASTQGSNTGELFFGEGSRLTVL.

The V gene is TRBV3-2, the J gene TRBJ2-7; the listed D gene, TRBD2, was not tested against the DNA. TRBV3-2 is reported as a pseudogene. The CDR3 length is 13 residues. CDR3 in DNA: TGTGCCAGCTGGAGGGCAACTCCCTACGAGCAGTACTTC. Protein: CASWRATPYEQYF.

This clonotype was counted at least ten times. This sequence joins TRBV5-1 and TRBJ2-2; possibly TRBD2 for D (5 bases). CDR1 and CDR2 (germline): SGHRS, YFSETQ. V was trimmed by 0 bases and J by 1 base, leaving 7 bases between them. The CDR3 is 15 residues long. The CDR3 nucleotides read TGCGCCAGCAGCTTGGATGGAGGGAACACCGGGGAGCTGTTTTTT. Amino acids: CASSLDGGNTGELFF.

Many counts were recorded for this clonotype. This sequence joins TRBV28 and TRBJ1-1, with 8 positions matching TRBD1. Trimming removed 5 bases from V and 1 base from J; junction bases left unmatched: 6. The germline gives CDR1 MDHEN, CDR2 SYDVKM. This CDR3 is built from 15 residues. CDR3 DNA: TGTGCCAGCAGTAGGACAGGGAATAGGAACACTGAAGCTTTCTTT. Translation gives CASSRTGNRNTEAFF.

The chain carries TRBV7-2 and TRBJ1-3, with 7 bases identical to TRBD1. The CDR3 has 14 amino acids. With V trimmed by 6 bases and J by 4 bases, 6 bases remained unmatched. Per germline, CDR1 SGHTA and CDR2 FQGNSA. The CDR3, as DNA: TGTGCCAGCAGACAACAGGGGACAGGAAACACCATATATTTT. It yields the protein CASRQQGTGNTIYF.

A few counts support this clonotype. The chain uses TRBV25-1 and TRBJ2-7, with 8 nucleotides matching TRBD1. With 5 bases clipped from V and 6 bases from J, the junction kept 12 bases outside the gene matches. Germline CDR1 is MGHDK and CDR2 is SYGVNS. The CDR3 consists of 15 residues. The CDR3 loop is CASSFRTGWGGEQYF. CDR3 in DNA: TGTGCCAGCAGTTTCCGGACAGGGTGGGGAGGCGAGCAGTACTTC.

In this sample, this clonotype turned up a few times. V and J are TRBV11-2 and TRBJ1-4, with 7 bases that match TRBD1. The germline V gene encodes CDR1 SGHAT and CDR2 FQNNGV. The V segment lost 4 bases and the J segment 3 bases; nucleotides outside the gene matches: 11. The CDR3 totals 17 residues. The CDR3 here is CASSSRIPGQANEKLFF. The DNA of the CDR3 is TGTGCCAGCAGCTCTCGCATCCCCGGACAGGCTAATGAAAAACTGTTTTTT. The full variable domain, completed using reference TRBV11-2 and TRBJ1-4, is EAGVAQSPRYKIIEKRQSVAFWCNPISGHATLYWYQQILGQGPKLLIQFQNNGVVDDSQLPKDRFSAERLKGVDSTLKIQPAKLEDSAVYLCASSSRIPGQANEKLFFGSGTQLSVL.

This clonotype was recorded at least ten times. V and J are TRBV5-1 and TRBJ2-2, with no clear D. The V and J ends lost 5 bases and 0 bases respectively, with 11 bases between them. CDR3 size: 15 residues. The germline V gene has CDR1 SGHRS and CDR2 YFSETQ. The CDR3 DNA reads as TGCGCCAGCAGATATATAGAGGCGAACACCGGGGAGCTGTTTTTT. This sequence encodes CASRYIEANTGELFF.

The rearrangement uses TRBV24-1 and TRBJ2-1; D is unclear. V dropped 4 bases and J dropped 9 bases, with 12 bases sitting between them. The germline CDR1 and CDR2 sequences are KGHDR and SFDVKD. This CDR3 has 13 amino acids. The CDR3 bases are TGTGCCACCAGTGACCCTGGACCGGGTGAGCAGTTCTTC. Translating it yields CATSDPGPGEQFF.

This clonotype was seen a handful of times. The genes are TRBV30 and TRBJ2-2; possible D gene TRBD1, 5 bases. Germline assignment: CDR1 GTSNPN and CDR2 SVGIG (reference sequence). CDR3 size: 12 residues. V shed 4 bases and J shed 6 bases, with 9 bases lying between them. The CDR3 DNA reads TGTGCCTGGACTAGGGGTGCCGGGGAGCTGTTTTTT. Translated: CAWTRGAGELFF.